The source of this T cell receptor (beta chain) is a study of graft-versus-host responses after intestinal transplantation. The wider study: The whole recipient group had anti-thymocyte globulin induction followed by tacrolimus and steroids for approximately three years. Study outcomes and limitations: High graft-versus-host to host-versus-graft T cell clonal ratios marked allografts of patients with graft-donor macrochimerism. Investigators detected GvH clones in recipient marrow, with some emerging earlier in ileum or blood.

Sequencing used immunoSEQ multiplex PCR; TCRdb keeps in-frame clones, though not all of them. The repertoire holds roughly 18,000 clones, 95% seen once, with about 0.8% in the top ten. This CDR3 is built from 13 residues. Germline CDR1 MNHEY, CDR2 SMNVEV (reference sequence). Trimming took off 5 bases at V and 9 bases at J, with 11 bases between the two ends. This clone was seen more than once but under ten times. No antigen is known for it. Sample: PBMCs, taken 23 days after intestinal transplant. The gene calls are TRBV27 and TRBJ1-6; no firm D call. This clonotype originated in a human patient who received an intestinal transplant, so some T cells may come from the graft donor. CDR3 DNA: TGTGCCAGCAGTCACCCGTCGTTTTCACCCCTCCACTTT. Translation: CASSHPSFSPLHF.